The 14 T cell receptor beta chains presented below share a single source sample, sequenced in a study of blood T cell repertoires in COVID-19 (dated by TCRdb to 2020 to 2022). The library was generated by the immunoSEQ multiplex PCR assay. TCRdb re-hosts the immuneACCESS table, in-frame sequences only. Its copies lack some clones; in the studies checked, an unresolved V gene accounts for under half of them, and the cause for the rest is not known. The sample yields some 270,000 clones; under 90% were counted once. The ten largest clones take up 1.5% to 2% of the sample. The sample was PBMCs or T cells enriched from blood (not recorded which). Receptors were obtained from a woman between 40 and 50 years old who had recovered from COVID-19.

J is TRBJ1-5 and V is TRBV19; 8 nucleotides agree with TRBD1. Losses at the gene ends were 3 bases for V and 5 bases for J; bases not matched to a gene: 12. The CDR3 runs 17 residues. Germline CDR1 reads LNHDA; CDR2 reads SQIVND (reference sequence). The CDR3 protein is CASSIRSMQGAYQPQHF. The CDR3 DNA sequence: TGTGCCAGTAGTATCCGCTCCATGCAGGGGGCATATCAGCCCCAGCATTTT.

The CDR3 nucleotides are TGTGCCAGCAGCTTACTCGGAGGCGGGGAGCTGTTTTTT. Protein sequence: CASSLLGGGELFF. The chain joins TRBV7-6 to TRBJ2-2, with D possibly being TRBD2 (5 bases). V was shortened by 2 bases and J by 7 bases, with 8 bases between the two germline ends. CDR1 is SGHVS and CDR2 is FNYEAQ in the germline V gene. The CDR3 spans 13 residues.

The V gene is TRBV18, the J gene TRBJ1-1, with D perhaps matching TRBD1 (6 bases). V lost 5 bases to trimming and J lost 8 bases, with 12 bases between them. Germline CDR1 is KGHSH and CDR2 is LQKENI. This CDR3 region has 12 residues. CDR3 in amino acids: CASSTVGTEAFF. The CDR3 nucleotides are TGTGCCAGCTCAACCGTCGGGACAGAAGCTTTCTTT.

This clone was seen a single time. Written as DNA, the CDR3 is TGTGCCTGGAGTCCAGGACAGTACAATCAGCCCCAGCATTTT. It yields the protein CAWSPGQYNQPQHF. The chain carries TRBV30 and TRBJ1-5; D is perhaps TRBD1 (6 bases). This CDR3 spans 14 amino acids. Trimming took 2 bases from V and 3 from J, leaving 11 bases between them. Germline V gene data show CDR1 as GTSNPN and CDR2 as SVGIG (reference sequence).

This sequence joins TRBV7-6 and TRBJ1-2; the D is unclear. Germline lookup yields CDR1 SGHVS and CDR2 FNYEAQ. The V end was cut by 4 bases, the J end by 8 bases, with 14 bases between. The CDR3 has 13 residues. As DNA, the CDR3 is TGTGCCAGCAGCTCGAGACCGGGGAGAGGCTACACCTTC. Translation gives CASSSRPGRGYTF.

This clone turned up a few times. The chain links TRBV5-1 to TRBJ1-1; D gene unclear. CDR1 is SGHRS and CDR2 is YFSETQ in the germline V gene. The V and J ends lost 0 bases and 4 bases respectively, with 7 bases between them. The CDR3 is 13 amino acids. CDR3 in DNA: TGCGCCAGCAGCTTGGATCCCAGCACTGAAGCTTTCTTT. It codes for CASSLDPSTEAFF.

V usage is TRBV10-1 and J usage is TRBJ1-2; D is undetermined. V lost 4 bases and J 1 base, leaving 10 bases between the germline ends. Per the germline V gene, CDR1 is WNHNN and CDR2 is SYGVQD (reference sequence). The CDR3 is made up of 14 amino acids. CDR3: CASSVGRGNYGYTF. In nucleotides, the CDR3 is TGCGCCAGCAGTGTGGGGAGAGGTAACTATGGCTACACCTTC.

This chain links TRBV6-2 or TRBV6-3 with TRBJ2-3; 7 bases are a match to TRBD2. V dropped 2 bases and J dropped 1; count of bases not matched to a gene: 6. Germline assignment: CDR1 MNHEY and CDR2 SVGEGT. The CDR3 sequence is 16 residues long. The CDR3 region has the DNA TGTGCCAGCAGTTACCTGGAACTAGCGCGCACAGATACGCAGTATTTT. Translating it yields CASSYLELARTDTQYF.

The V call is TRBV2, the J call TRBJ2-5; TRBD2 matches 9 bases. Trimming removed 6 bases from V and 4 bases from J; junction bases left unmatched: 0. Looked up from germline, CDR1 is SNHLY and CDR2 is FYNNEI. The CDR3 contains 12 residues. CDR3 coding DNA: TGTGCCAGCAGACTAGCGGGAGAGACCCAGTACTTC. Residues: CASRLAGETQYF.

This chain connects TRBV4-2 to TRBJ1-2; D uncertain. The germline V gene has CDR1 LGHNA and CDR2 YNFKEQ. This CDR3 comprises 15 residues. Between the trimmed V and J ends, which lost 1 base and 1 base, there was a span of 10 bases. The CDR3, as DNA: TGTGCCAGCAGCCAAGGGTCGAGGGTTAACTATGGCTACACCTTC. This encodes CASSQGSRVNYGYTF.

V usage is TRBV5-1 and J usage is TRBJ1-4; D uncertain. CDR3 length equals 16 residues. V dropped 0 bases and J dropped 0 bases, with 9 bases sitting between them. Germline V gene sequence: CDR1 SGHRS, CDR2 YFSETQ. CDR3 DNA sequence: TGCGCCAGCAGCTTGGCTCTCGGGGCAACTAATGAAAAACTGTTTTTT. Translated, it gives CASSLALGATNEKLFF.

The chain combines TRBV30 with TRBJ1-3; TRBD1 might be the D (6 bases). With 5 bases removed from V and 0 bases from J, the gap between germline ends came to 26 bases. Germline V gene sequence: CDR1 GTSNPN, CDR2 SVGIG (reference sequence). The CDR3 has 19 amino acids. CDR3 DNA sequence: TGTGCCTGGGCCGGGGGGGGGCGAATTGGCCTAGGCTCTGGAAACACCATATATTTT. Translation: CAWAGGGRIGLGSGNTIYF.

This chain joins TRBV7-2 and TRBJ1-5; possibly TRBD1 for D (5 bases). The CDR3 has 14 residues. V gave up 1 base and J gave up 6 bases, with 10 bases separating them. Germline CDR1 and CDR2: SGHTA and FQGNSA. CDR3 in DNA: TGTGCCAGCAGCTTAGATGTGGGGGGTCAGCCCCAGCATTTT. This translates into CASSLDVGGQPQHF.

The rearrangement uses TRBV7-9 and TRBJ1-5; D is uncertain. The CDR3 extends over 12 amino acids. Trimming took off 8 bases at V and 3 bases at J, with 8 bases between the two ends. Germline V gene lookup returns CDR1 SEHNR and CDR2 FQNEAQ (reference sequence). The CDR3 DNA reads as TGTGCCAGCGCCCGGGACAATCAGCCCCAGCATTTT. It translates to CASARDNQPQHF. The variable domain in full, completed from reference TRBV7-9 and TRBJ1-5, reads DTGVSQNPRHKITKRGQNVTFRCDPISEHNRLYWYRQTLGQGPEFLTYFQNEAQLEKSRLLSDRFSAERPKGSFSTLEIQRTEQGDSAMYLCASARDNQPQHFGDGTRLSIL.